This TCR beta chain was observed in a study of cytomegalovirus exposure and HLA in healthy donors. The study's findings and limits: Analysis performed later showed TCR beta chains linked to HLA being more clonally expanded than equally common others. Highly shared sequence variants in one cluster were likely a sequencing artifact.

Germline-derived CDR1 and CDR2 are SGHNT and YYREEE (reference sequence). The CDR3 covers 14 residues. V gave up 1 base and J gave up 7 bases; unmatched junction bases: 7. Use of 60 Vbeta and 13 Jbeta primers characterized the PCR. Measured with immunoSEQ multiplex PCR; TCRdb has only the in-frame clones, and not every one. The table lists more than 45,000 clones. Notes on this clone: The target antigen is unknown.

Sequences were obtained from PBMCs. The sequence was obtained from a male donor in good health and CMV-seronegative. The chain links TRBV5-4 to TRBJ1-2; 7 nucleotides match TRBD1. The CDR3 spells CASSLQGQPFGYTF. CDR3 nucleotides: TGTGCCAGCAGCTTGCAGGGACAGCCCTTTGGCTACACCTTC.